A single sample gave rise to the 26 T cell receptor beta chains below, sequenced in a study of T cells expressing NK-cell markers. After re-calling the 5' RACE reads, TCRdb lists one entry per CDR3 protein, DNA absent. The sample holds about 550,000 distinct CDR3 sequences. Sequencing was carried out using blood T cells: a sorted CD56 or NKG2C T cell subset, CD4+ or CD8+ T cells, or bulk PBMC T cells (not recorded which). All receptors come from a man aged 18 to 29 in good health.

V and J are TRBV20-1 and TRBJ2-5; TCRdb indicates TRBD1, and absent DNA this call remains unverified. CDR1 is DFQATT, CDR2 SNEGSKA, per germline (reference sequence). CDR3 length equals 14 residues. The CDR3 protein is CSATPGGRGETQYF.

V is TRBV20-1 and J is TRBJ1-5; TCRdb's D gene call, TRBD1, goes unchecked for lack of DNA. The CDR3 consists of 14 residues. The germline V gene has CDR1 DFQATT and CDR2 SNEGSKA (reference sequence). The CDR3 sequence is CSARGVVGAQPQHF.

V gene TRBV18 combines with J gene TRBJ1-5; there is no DNA to check the TCRdb D call of TRBD1. The CDR3 spans 14 residues. Germline CDR1 and CDR2: KGHSH and LQKENI. The CDR3 sequence is CASSLTPDRQPQHF. Combining the CDR3 with reference TRBV18 and TRBJ1-5 gives the whole variable domain NAGVMQNPRHLVRRRGQEARLRCSPMKGHSHVYWYRQLPEEGLKFMVYLQKENIIDESGMPKERFSAEFPKEGPSILRIQQVVRGDSAAYFCASSLTPDRQPQHFGDGTRLSIL.

The chain joins TRBV29-1 to TRBJ2-7; TCRdb calls TRBD1, which cannot be checked without DNA. This CDR3 has 13 amino acids. The germline V gene encodes CDR1 SQVTM and CDR2 ANQGSEA. The CDR3 sequence: CSAERGQENEQYF.

This rearrangement joins TRBV2 to TRBJ2-1. This CDR3 comprises 12 residues. Looked up from germline, CDR1 is SNHLY and CDR2 is FYNNEI. The CDR3 reads CASKMYDNEQFF. Using reference TRBV2 and TRBJ2-1 for the parts outside the CDR3, the full variable domain is EPEVTQTPSHQVTQMGQEVILRCVPISNHLYFYWYRQILGQKVEFLVSFYNNEISEKSEIFDDQFSVERPDGSNFTLKIRSTKLEDSAMYFCASKMYDNEQFFGPGTRLTVL.

The chain carries TRBV5-6 and TRBJ2-1. The CDR3 consists of 15 residues. Germline assignment: CDR1 SGHDT and CDR2 YYEEEE. The CDR3 sequence: CASSFIGPTDNEQFF. Together with reference TRBV5-6 and TRBJ2-1, the CDR3 gives the full variable domain: DAGVTQSPTHLIKTRGQQVTLRCSPKSGHDTVSWYQQALGQGPQFIFQYYEEEERQRGNFPDRFSGHQFPNYSSELNVNALLLGDSALYLCASSFIGPTDNEQFFGPGTRLTVL.

The CDR3 region is CATASGVSYEQYF. This sequence joins TRBV12-3 or TRBV12-4 and TRBJ2-7; the TCRdb call, TRBD2, lacks DNA for checking. The CDR3 length is 13 residues.

The chain joins TRBV28 to TRBJ2-1; as DNA is missing, the TRBD1 call by TCRdb cannot be tested. The CDR3 covers 15 residues. Per germline, CDR1 MDHEN and CDR2 SYDVKM. The CDR3 spells CATRADRIYHNEQFF.

The chain links TRBV14 to TRBJ2-1; TCRdb's assignment of TRBD2 cannot be checked, as there is no DNA. The length of the CDR3 is 16 residues. Per germline, CDR1 SGHDN and CDR2 FVKESK. This chain's CDR3 is CASSQEGGIDNNEQFF.

The V call is TRBV7-9, the J call TRBJ2-1; TCRdb proposes TRBD2, but this gene call is untestable without DNA. CDR1 is SEHNR and CDR2 is FQNEAQ in the germline V gene (reference sequence). The CDR3 sequence is 15 residues long. The chain's CDR3 is CASSPLAGAPNEQFF.

This chain joins TRBV29-1 and TRBJ1-2; TCRdb names TRBD1, which stays unverified in the absence of DNA. The length of the CDR3 is 13 residues. Germline V gene data show CDR1 as SQVTM and CDR2 as ANQGSEA. CDR3 protein: CSVIALGDSGYTF. Drawing the rest from reference TRBV29-1 and TRBJ1-2, the complete variable domain is SAVISQKPSRDICQRGTSLTIQCQVDSQVTMMFWYRQQPGQSLTLIATANQGSEATYESGFVIDKFPISRPNLTFSTLTVSNMSPEDSSIYLCSVIALGDSGYTFGSGTRLTVV.

J is TRBJ1-2 and V is TRBV2; TCRdb outputs TRBD1, but without DNA this stays unchecked. The CDR3 consists of 13 residues. CDR1 is SNHLY, CDR2 FYNNEI, per germline. CDR3 amino acids: CASKRQGPYGYTF.

This chain uses TRBV12-3 or TRBV12-4 with TRBJ2-5; no DNA is available, so the TRBD1 call from TCRdb remains unchecked. This CDR3 comprises 16 residues. The CDR3 is CASSFRARTAQETQYF.

This chain uses TRBV7-2 with TRBJ1-3; checking the TCRdb D call of TRBD1 is not possible without DNA. This CDR3 comprises 16 residues. Looked up from germline, CDR1 is SGHTA and CDR2 is FQGNSA. The CDR3 is CASSLATGGIGNTIYF.

The chain recombines TRBV11-2 with TRBJ2-1; TCRdb proposes TRBD2, but this gene call is untestable without DNA. The germline V gene encodes CDR1 SGHAT and CDR2 FQNNGV. The CDR3 length is 15 residues. The CDR3 region is CATSNSGGGPNEQFF.

CDR3 protein: CASSRDSYTLGEQYF. The V call is TRBV7-3, the J call TRBJ2-7; the TCRdb call, TRBD1, lacks DNA for checking. The CDR3 runs 15 residues. The germline gives CDR1 SGHTA, CDR2 FQGTGA.

The chain is built from TRBV5-1 and TRBJ1-2; lacking DNA, the TRBD1 call made by TCRdb goes unchecked. The CDR3 has 14 amino acids. From germline, CDR1 is SGHRS and CDR2 YFSETQ. The CDR3 protein is CASMNDPGARGYTF.

The chain has TRBV28 and TRBJ1-5. The CDR3 sequence is 13 residues long. Germline lookup yields CDR1 MDHEN and CDR2 SYDVKM. CDR3 region: CAILHGSNQPQHF.

The CDR3 protein is CATTGRYNEQFF. This chain joins TRBV12-3 or TRBV12-4 and TRBJ2-1; TCRdb gives TRBD1 as the D gene, but with no DNA this cannot be confirmed. CDR3 length: 12 amino acids.

The J gene is TRBJ1-1, the V gene TRBV6-5; the D call from TCRdb, TRBD1, cannot be confirmed without DNA. CDR3 length: 16 residues. Germline V CDR1 and CDR2: MNHEY, SVGAGI. The CDR3: CASSSLRRTENTEAFF.

The CDR3 sequence is CATSGPGQGYNEQFF. V and J are TRBV24-1 and TRBJ2-1; as DNA is missing, the TRBD1 call by TCRdb cannot be tested. Germline values: CDR1 KGHDR, CDR2 SFDVKD. The CDR3 totals 15 residues.

The V call is TRBV5-1, the J call TRBJ2-5; lacking DNA, the TRBD1 call made by TCRdb goes unchecked. Germline-derived CDR1 and CDR2 are SGHRS and YFSETQ. The CDR3 is 16 residues long. The CDR3 spells CASSWIDRGVEETQYF.

The chain links TRBV5-1 to TRBJ1-4; without DNA, the TCRdb call of TRBD1 cannot be checked. Germline loops: CDR1 SGHRS, CDR2 YFSETQ. This CDR3 region has 14 residues. The chain's CDR3 is CASSRDSQNEKLFF.

The chain joins TRBV5-5 to TRBJ1-2; TCRdb calls TRBD1, which cannot be checked without DNA. The CDR3 extends over 14 amino acids. Germline loops: CDR1 SGHKS, CDR2 YYEKEE (reference sequence). CDR3 sequence reads: CASSLNGAGSGYTF. Full variable domain (remainder filled in from reference TRBV5-5 and TRBJ1-2): DAGVTQSPTHLIKTRGQQVTLRCSPISGHKSVSWYQQVLGQGPQFIFQYYEKEERGRGNFPDRFSARQFPNYSSELNVNALLLGDSALYLCASSLNGAGSGYTFGSGTRLTVV.

The chain employs TRBV20-1 and TRBJ2-1; TCRdb's assignment of TRBD2 cannot be checked, as there is no DNA. CDR1 DFQATT and CDR2 SNEGSKA come from the germline V gene (reference sequence). CDR3 length: 15 amino acids. The CDR3 is CSAVPPGLANNEQFF.

The V call is TRBV7-3, the J call TRBJ2-3; TCRdb names TRBD1, which stays unverified in the absence of DNA. The CDR3 is made up of 17 amino acids. Germline V gene sequence: CDR1 SGHTA, CDR2 FQGTGA. Here the CDR3 reads CASSLGRSDSSTDTQYF. Drawing the rest from reference TRBV7-3 and TRBJ2-3, the complete variable domain is GAGVSQTPSNKVTEKGKYVELRCDPISGHTALYWYRQSLGQGPEFLIYFQGTGAADDSGLPNDRFFAVRPEGSVSTLKIQRTERGDSAVYLCASSLGRSDSSTDTQYFGPGTRLTVL.